The clone carrying this TCR beta chain has just a few counts. Its specificity is not known. This specimen belongs to a study of beta chain features in type 1 diabetes. Study summary: Patients looked much like healthy donors when it came to age, gender and cell yields. General study results and limits: Patients with type 1 diabetes carried fewer insertions and had more deletions at their VDJ junctions.

J was trimmed by 1 base and V by 6 bases; bases with no gene match: 4. The CDR3 length is 13 residues. Germline V gene data show CDR1 as SQVTM and CDR2 as ANQGSEA. Expressed TCRB transcripts were sequenced because the entire RNA isolate underwent reverse transcription. Profiled with immunoSEQ multiplex PCR; TCRdb holds only in-frame clones, not every one. The repertoire has around 430,000 clones, 30% of them found once; the top ten carry 0.06% to 0.07%. The sequenced material came from naive CD4+ T cells from blood. The sequence derives from a man between 18 and 29 years old in good health. The chain combines TRBV29-1 with TRBJ2-3; 7 bases are shared with TRBD2. This CDR3 reads CSVPSGGTDTQYF. Written as DNA, the CDR3 is TGCAGCGTCCCTAGCGGAGGCACAGATACGCAGTATTTT.